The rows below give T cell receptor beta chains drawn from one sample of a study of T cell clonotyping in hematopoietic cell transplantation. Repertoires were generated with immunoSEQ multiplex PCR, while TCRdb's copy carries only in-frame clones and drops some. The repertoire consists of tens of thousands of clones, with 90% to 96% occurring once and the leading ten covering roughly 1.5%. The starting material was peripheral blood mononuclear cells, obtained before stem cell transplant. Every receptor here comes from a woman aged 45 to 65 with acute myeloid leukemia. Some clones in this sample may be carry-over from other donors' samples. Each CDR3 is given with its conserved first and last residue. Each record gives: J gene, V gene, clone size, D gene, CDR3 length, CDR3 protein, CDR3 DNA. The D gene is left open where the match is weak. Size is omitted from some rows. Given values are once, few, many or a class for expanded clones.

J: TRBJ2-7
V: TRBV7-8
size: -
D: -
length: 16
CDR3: CASSLIASGLAYEQYF
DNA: TGTGCCAGCAGCTTAATTGCGAGCGGGCTTGCCTACGAGCAGTACTTC

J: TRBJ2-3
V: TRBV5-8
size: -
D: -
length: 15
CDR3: CASSPAGRGTDTQYF
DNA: TGTGCCAGCAGCCCGGCGGGTAGGGGCACAGATACGCAGTATTTT

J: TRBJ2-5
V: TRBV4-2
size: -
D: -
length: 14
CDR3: CASSQLRGQETQYF
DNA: TGTGCCAGCAGCCAACTTCGGGGGCAAGAGACCCAGTACTTC

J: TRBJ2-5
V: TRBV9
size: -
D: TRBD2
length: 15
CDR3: CASSARPSGGETQYF
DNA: TGTGCCAGCAGCGCGCGGCCTAGCGGGGGGGAGACCCAGTACTTC

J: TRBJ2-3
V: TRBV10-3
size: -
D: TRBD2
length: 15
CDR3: CASSGAGVVTDTQYF
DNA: TGTGCCAGCAGCGGGGCGGGGGTCGTGACAGATACGCAGTATTTT

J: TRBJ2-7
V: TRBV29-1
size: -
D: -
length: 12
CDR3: CSVEGARREQYF
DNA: TGCAGCGTTGAGGGGGCGCGTCGCGAGCAGTACTTC

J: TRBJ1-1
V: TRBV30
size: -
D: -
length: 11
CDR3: CAWSSGTGAFF
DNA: TGTGCCTGGAGCTCAGGGACGGGAGCTTTCTTT

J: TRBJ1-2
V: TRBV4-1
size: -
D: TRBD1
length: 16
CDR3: CASSQEPSRGSYGYTF
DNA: TGCGCCAGCAGCCAAGAACCCAGCAGGGGGTCCTATGGCTACACCTTC

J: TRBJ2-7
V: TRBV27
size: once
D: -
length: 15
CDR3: CASSFNSGGAHEQYF
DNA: TGTGCCAGCAGTTTCAATAGTGGAGGGGCCCACGAGCAGTACTTC

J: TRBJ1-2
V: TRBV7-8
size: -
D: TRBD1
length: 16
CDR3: CASSQKPGQGNYGYTF
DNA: TGTGCCAGCAGTCAGAAGCCGGGACAGGGTAACTATGGCTACACCTTC

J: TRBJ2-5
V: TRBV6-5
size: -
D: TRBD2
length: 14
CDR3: CASSYKAGGATQYF
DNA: TGTGCCAGCAGTTACAAGGCGGGAGGCGCGACCCAGTACTTC

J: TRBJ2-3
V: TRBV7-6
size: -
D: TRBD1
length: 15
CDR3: CASSKDRDSTDTQYF
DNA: TGTGCCAGCAGCAAGGACAGGGATTCCACAGATACGCAGTATTTT

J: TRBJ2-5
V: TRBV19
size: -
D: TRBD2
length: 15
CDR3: CASSSGRAERETQYF
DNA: TGTGCCAGTAGTAGCGGGAGGGCCGAACGAGAGACCCAGTACTTC

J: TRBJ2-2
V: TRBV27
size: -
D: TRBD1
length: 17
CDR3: CASSLHTGTGVDGELFF
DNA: TGTGCCAGCAGTTTACATACCGGTACAGGGGTGGACGGGGAGCTGTTTTTT

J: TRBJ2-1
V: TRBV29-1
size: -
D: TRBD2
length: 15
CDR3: CSVSLVTSHYNEQFF
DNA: TGCAGCGTTTCTCTCGTGACTAGCCACTACAATGAGCAGTTCTTC

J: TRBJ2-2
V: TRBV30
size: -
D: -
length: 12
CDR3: CAWRANTGELFF
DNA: TGTGCCTGGAGGGCTAACACCGGGGAGCTGTTTTTT

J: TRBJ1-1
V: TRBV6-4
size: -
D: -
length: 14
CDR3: CASSAGPGGTEAFF
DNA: TGTGCCAGCAGTGCGGGACCCGGGGGCACTGAAGCTTTCTTT

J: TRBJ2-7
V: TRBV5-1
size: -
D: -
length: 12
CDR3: CASSLGTYEQYF
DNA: TGCGCCAGCAGCTTGGGCACCTACGAGCAGTACTTC

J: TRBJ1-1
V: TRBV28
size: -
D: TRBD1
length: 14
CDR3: CASSLVGTGNEAFF
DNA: TGTGCCAGCAGTTTAGTGGGGACAGGGAATGAAGCTTTCTTT

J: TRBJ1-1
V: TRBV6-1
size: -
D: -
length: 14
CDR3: CASSDGGAFTEAFF
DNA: TGTGCCAGCAGTGATGGGGGGGCATTCACTGAAGCTTTCTTT

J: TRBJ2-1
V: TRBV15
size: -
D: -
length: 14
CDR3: CATSRELGGHEQFF
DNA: TGTGCCACCAGCAGAGAACTGGGGGGCCATGAGCAGTTCTTC

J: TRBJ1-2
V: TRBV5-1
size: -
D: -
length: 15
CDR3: CASSFWTPNNYGYTF
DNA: TGCGCCAGCAGCTTTTGGACACCGAATAACTATGGCTACACCTTC

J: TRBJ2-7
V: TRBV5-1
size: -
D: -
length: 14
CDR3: CASSFPTDTYEQYF
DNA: TGCGCCAGCAGCTTCCCGACAGACACCTACGAGCAGTACTTC

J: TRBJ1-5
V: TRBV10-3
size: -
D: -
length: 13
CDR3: CAISVYSDQPQHF
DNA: TGTGCCATCAGTGTATATTCTGATCAGCCCCAGCATTTT

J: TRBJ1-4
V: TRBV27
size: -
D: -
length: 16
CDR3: CASSLSRLGTNEKLFF
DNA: TGTGCCAGCAGTTTATCGAGGCTGGGGACGAATGAAAAACTGTTTTTT

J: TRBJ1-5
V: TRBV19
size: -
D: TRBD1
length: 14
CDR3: CASKDRANNQPQHF
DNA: TGTGCCAGTAAGGACAGGGCCAACAATCAGCCCCAGCATTTT

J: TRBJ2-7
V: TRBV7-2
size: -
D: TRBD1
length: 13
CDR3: CASSNLQGYEQYF
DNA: TGTGCCAGCAGCAACCTACAGGGGTACGAGCAGTACTTC

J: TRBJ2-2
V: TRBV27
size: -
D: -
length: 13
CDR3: CASSLSSTGELFF
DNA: TGTGCCAGCAGTTTATCCTCGACCGGGGAGCTGTTTTTT

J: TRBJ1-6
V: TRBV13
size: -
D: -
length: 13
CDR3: CASSVWGTSPLHF
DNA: TGTGCCAGCAGCGTATGGGGTACTTCACCCCTCCACTTT

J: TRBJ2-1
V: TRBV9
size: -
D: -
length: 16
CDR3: CASSLSGQSVYNEQFF
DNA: TGTGCCAGCAGCCTTAGTGGTCAGTCCGTTTACAATGAGCAGTTCTTC

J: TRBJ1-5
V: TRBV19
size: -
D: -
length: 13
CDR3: CASKDISNQPQHF
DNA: TGTGCCAGTAAGGACATTAGCAATCAGCCCCAGCATTTT

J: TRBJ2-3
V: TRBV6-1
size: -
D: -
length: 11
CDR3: CASGVRDTQYF
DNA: TGTGCCAGCGGGGTAAGAGATACGCAGTATTTT